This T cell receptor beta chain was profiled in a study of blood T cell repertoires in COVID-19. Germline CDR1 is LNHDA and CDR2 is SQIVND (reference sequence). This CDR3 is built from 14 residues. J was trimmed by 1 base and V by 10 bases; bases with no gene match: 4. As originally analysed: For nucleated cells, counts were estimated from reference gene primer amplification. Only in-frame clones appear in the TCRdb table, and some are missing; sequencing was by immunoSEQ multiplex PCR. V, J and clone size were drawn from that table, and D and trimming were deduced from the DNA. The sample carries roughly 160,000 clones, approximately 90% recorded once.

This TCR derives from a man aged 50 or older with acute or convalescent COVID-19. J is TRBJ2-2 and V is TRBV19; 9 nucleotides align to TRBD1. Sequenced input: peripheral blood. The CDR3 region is CATTDRGNTGELFF. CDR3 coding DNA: TGTGCCACTACGGACAGGGGGAACACCGGGGAGCTGTTTTTT.